This T cell receptor beta chain was sequenced in a study of CD8 T cells in ankylosing spondylitis. The study, taken as a whole, reports: Ankylosing spondylitis blood seemed to carry a telltale TCR beta motif made of about 8 highly homologous variants. Peripheral blood held disease-linked clones only at relatively low frequency, and these were CD8+. In ankylosing spondylitis patients, matched synovial fluid reportedly showed significant enrichment of disease-linked clones.

The CDR3 spans 15 residues. The germline gives CDR1 SQVTM, CDR2 ANQGSEA. Deletions cut 1 base from V and 1 base from J, with 10 bases between. Libraries of TCR beta came from quantitative 5'-RACE with molecular barcodes. A single record per CDR3 protein comes from TCRdb applying MiXCR to the 5' RACE reads. The data hold hundreds of thousands of distinct CDR3 sequences, with around 20% observed a single time. As for this clonotype: Antigen specificity is unknown.

The chain employs TRBV29-1 and TRBJ2-2, with D hard to call. Sample: blood, either unsorted or a sorted T cell fraction (not recorded which). This receptor was identified in a male donor with ankylosing spondylitis or in good health (not recorded which). In DNA form, the CDR3 reads TGCAGCGTTGAAGTAGGGCAGAGGAACACCGGGGAGCTGTTTTTT. Amino acid sequence: CSVEVGQRNTGELFF.